The T cell receptor beta chain described here comes from a study of shared clonotypes between healthy human individuals (dated by TCRdb to between 2020 and 2021). Regarding the complete study: Two women and three men aged 18 to 49 years were included in the cohort. Per donor, three plates each were used for CD4 naive and CD4 memory, two for CD8 naive, and one for CD8 memory. The study deeply sequenced blood TCR repertoires of five healthy adults to estimate repertoire size and the extent of clonotype sharing between individuals. To increase sequencing depth and limit assay-specific biases, different laboratories used diverse techniques to prepare libraries and sequence TCR repertoires. Between about 0.85 and 8.9 billion PBMCs per donor were obtained by leukapheresis. Summary of the overall study and its limitations: When a few donors were compared, the shared fraction of clonotypes was about 5% for naive CD4, 3.5% to 4% for naive CD8, roughly 2.5% for memory CD4, and roughly 0.4% for memory CD8. Pairwise subsampling indicated that sequencing depth was expected to affect the degree of clonotype sharing among donors. Sampling was restricted to blood, and TCR repertoires in tissues likely differ from the TCR repertoires found in blood. Rarefaction of sorted-subset datasets indicated incomplete sequencing despite the large sequencing depth. Compared with non-shared clonotypes, the clonotypes found in all four sorted-subset donors had higher generation probabilities. Naive subsets generally had larger estimated clonotype richness than memory subsets. The small number of donors limited the genetic and exposure-history diversity represented.

On this clone: Its antigen target is currently unknown. The input lacks base qualities; no much larger clone sits a single base away.

Using the deep immunoSEQ assay, TCR CDR3 regions were amplified from genomic DNA by multiplex PCR. Extracted genomic DNA from each cell subset was distributed evenly across all wells of several immunoSEQ 96-well plates, and each plate was treated as a replicate. For sorted subsets, each replicate PCR was loaded with 200 ng genomic DNA, equivalent to 25,000 to 35,000 T cell genomes. Purified libraries were quantified with a Qubit 3.0 fluorometer, sized on a Bioanalyzer 2100, and re-quantified with the KAPA Library Quantification kit. Each immunoSEQ 96-well plate was sequenced on its own single-read 150-cycle Illumina NextSeq 550 flow cell. Regarding the original processing steps: Because the immunoSEQ output held only junctional sequences and lacked quality scores, the filtering could not match the filtering applied to full-length reads. Sequences were annotated with PyIR, a Python wrapper for IgBLAST v1.9, using IMGT germline references to assign V/J genes and CDR3. Any read was removed if the V/J assignment was weak (E-value above 1e-6), the CDR3 was missing, or the read contained stop codons, out-of-frame junctions, or ambiguous translated residues. V3J clonotypes were defined as sequences sharing the same inferred V gene, J gene, and CDR3 amino acid sequence. Percentage overlap between repertoires was computed as shared unique clonotypes divided by the size of the smaller repertoire. RTK rarefaction, the Chao1 estimator, and Recon v2.1 estimates of unobserved clonotypes were used to assess repertoire richness. Generation probabilities were computed with OLGA for all TCRbeta clonotypes obtained by the gDNA method from four donors. This immuneACCESS table, as held by TCRdb, lists in-frame sequences with V and J called but not all clones. Of the missing ones, under half trace to an unresolved V gene in checked studies; the others have no known cause. The V and J calls and the clone size are those of that table, but D and trimming were determined from the DNA. This sample gives millions of clones in total; roughly 94% of them show up just once. In total, the top ten clones hold around 1.1% of the sample.

CD8 naive samples consisted of CD45RO-negative cells that were positively selected for CCR7, yielding a CD45RA+CCR7+ population without TemRA cells. The donors were healthy, HIV-negative adults with no recently reported acute infections or vaccinations. Every donor was a Caucasian adult residing in Nashville, Tennessee, USA. After blood collection by leukapheresis, PBMCs were isolated using Ficoll-Histopaque density gradient centrifugation and then cryopreserved in the vapor phase of liquid nitrogen. Purity and quantity of every magnetically sorted T cell population were checked by analytical flow cytometry. Genomic DNA was isolated from every sorted fraction and measured by UV absorbance on a Nanodrop 2000c. The CDR3 runs 14 amino acids, cysteine and phenylalanine included. The CDR3 DNA has 42 bases and is translated from base 1. V drops 3 bases and J drops 4 bases, leaving 10 bases in between. From a lookup of the germline V gene (reference sequence), CDR1 and CDR2 are SEHNR and FQNEAQ.

This receptor was taken from a man younger than 35 in good health. The chain joins TRBV7-9 to TRBJ1-5; TRBD1 might be the D gene, on 6 matching bases. The sequenced sample consisted of naive CD8+ T cells sorted from blood. What this sample's cell subset or site label stands for: CD45RA+CCR7+. The nucleotide sequence reads TGTGCCAGCAGCTTCCAGGGGCTGAATCAGCCCCAGCATTTT. It is translated as CASSFQGLNQPQHF.